Below are 14 T cell receptor beta chains sequenced from a single sample in a study of blood T cell repertoires in COVID-19. Profiling relied on immunoSEQ multiplex PCR, and the TCRdb table lists in-frame clones only, not all of them. The sample carries roughly 150,000 clones, 82% recorded once. Sequencing was done on a sample of peripheral blood. These receptors were collected from a human donor with acute or convalescent COVID-19. The donor label of this sample is uncertain.

This clone was observed a handful of times. J is TRBJ1-2 and V is TRBV23-1; D not resolved. TRBV23-1 is an ORF, and what it does is uncertain. The germline V and J ends were trimmed by 8 bases and 4 bases, with 20 bases remaining between them. The CDR3 is 15 amino acids. The DNA for the CDR3 is TGCGCCAGCCTTACCAACTGTACTGCACCCTATGGCTACACCTTC. It is translated as CASLTNCTAPYGYTF.

This clone was seen a handful of times. V and J are TRBV2 and TRBJ1-6; no reliable D call. This CDR3 region has 14 residues. Germline CDR1 is SNHLY and CDR2 is FYNNEI. V lost 1 base, J lost 7 bases, and 8 bases lay in between. This chain's CDR3 is CASSEDGGNSPLHF. The CDR3 DNA reads as TGTGCCAGCAGTGAAGATGGAGGGAATTCACCCCTCCACTTT.

This chain links TRBV7-2 with TRBJ1-3; D possibly corresponds to TRBD1 (6 bases). The V end lost 4 bases, the J end lost 4 bases, and 11 bases lay between the germline ends. The CDR3 sequence is 14 residues long. Germline values: CDR1 SGHTA, CDR2 FQGNSA. The CDR3 loop reads CASSSTGFGNTIYF. As DNA, the CDR3 is TGTGCCAGCAGCTCCACAGGGTTCGGAAACACCATATATTTT.

This clone has just one count. The chain links TRBV25-1 to TRBJ1-1; 9 bases are a match to TRBD1. The V and J ends lost 5 bases and 8 bases, in that order; junction bases with no gene match: 15. The germline CDR1 and CDR2 sequences are MGHDK and SYGVNS. The CDR3 extends over 16 amino acids. The CDR3: CASSPDTGTGLSEAFF. The CDR3 DNA sequence: TGTGCCAGCAGTCCCGACACCGGGACAGGGTTGTCCGAAGCTTTCTTT.

V is TRBV10-3 and J is TRBJ1-2, with 9 bases matching TRBD1. The CDR3 is 14 amino acids. The germline V gene has CDR1 ENHRY and CDR2 SYGVKD. The ends lost 4 bases at V and 8 bases at J; junction bases unmatched: 8. The CDR3 nucleotides read TGTGCCATCAGTGCGGAGACAGGGGGGACGGGCTACACCTTC. Protein sequence: CAISAETGGTGYTF.

J is TRBJ1-1 and V is TRBV6-4; weak D call: TRBD1 (6 bases). Germline loops: CDR1 MRHNA, CDR2 SNTAGT. V shed 6 bases and J shed 1 base, with 9 bases lying between them. This CDR3 contains 13 residues. The CDR3 protein is CASRRQANTEAFF. For the CDR3, the DNA is TGTGCCAGCAGGAGACAGGCGAACACTGAAGCTTTCTTT.

The V and J genes are TRBV3-1 (or the pseudogene TRBV3-2) and TRBJ2-5, with D possibly being TRBD2 (6 bases). The CDR3 consists of 13 residues. Germline V gives CDR1 LGHDT, CDR2 YNNKEL (reference sequence). Trimming took 2 bases from V and 14 from J, leaving 18 bases between them. The CDR3 reads CASSQNRGGNRYF. For the CDR3, the DNA is TGTGCCAGCAGCCAAAACCGAGGAGGGAACAGATACTTC.

This CDR3 is CASSLGQGGVTEAFF. The DNA for the CDR3 is TGTGCCAGCAGCTTAGGGCAGGGGGGAGTAACTGAAGCTTTCTTT. This chain joins TRBV7-2 and TRBJ1-1; 7 positions match TRBD1. With 1 base clipped from V and 5 bases from J, the junction kept 7 bases outside the gene matches. The CDR3 has 15 residues. Germline assignment: CDR1 SGHTA and CDR2 FQGNSA.

This chain uses TRBV19 with TRBJ2-3; 10 bases align to TRBD1. The V and J ends lost 5 bases and 0 bases, in that order; junction bases with no gene match: 5. The CDR3 is made up of 16 amino acids. Germline-derived CDR1 and CDR2 are LNHDA and SQIVND (reference sequence). The DNA for the CDR3 is TGTGCCAGTAGTGCCCGACAGGGGGCTAGCACAGATACGCAGTATTTT. Protein sequence: CASSARQGASTDTQYF.

The CDR3: CASSLGPPRQGYENTIYF. DNA of the CDR3: TGTGCCAGCAGCTTAGGGCCCCCGCGACAGGGATATGAAAACACCATATATTTT. The V gene is TRBV13, the J gene TRBJ1-3; TRBD1 aligns across 7 bases. Germline loops: CDR1 PRHDT, CDR2 FYEKMQ (reference sequence). The CDR3 contains 18 residues. With V trimmed by 0 bases and J by 6 bases, 14 bases remained unmatched. Combining the CDR3 with reference TRBV13 and TRBJ1-3 gives the whole variable domain AAGVIQSPRHLIKEKRETATLKCYPIPRHDTVYWYQQGPGQDPQFLISFYEKMQSDKGSIPDRFSAQQFSDYHSELNMSSLELGDSALYFCASSLGPPRQGYENTIYFGEGSWLTVV.

The V gene is TRBV6-5, the J gene TRBJ2-7; weak D call: TRBD1 (5 bases). This CDR3 spans 14 amino acids. Trimming left V 6 bases short and J 6 bases short, with 18 bases between. Per germline, CDR1 MNHEY and CDR2 SVGAGI. The CDR3 sequence: CASRRLDSFFEQYF. The CDR3 nucleotides are TGTGCCAGCAGGAGACTCGACAGTTTCTTCGAGCAGTACTTC.

This chain links TRBV7-2 with TRBJ2-1; 14 bases map to TRBD2. Trimming took 0 bases from V and 8 from J; bases not matched to a gene: 0. The CDR3 has 15 amino acids. Germline-derived CDR1 and CDR2 are SGHTA and FQGNSA. CDR3 loop: CASSLAGLAGDEQFF. The DNA for the CDR3 is TGTGCCAGCAGCTTAGCGGGACTAGCGGGGGATGAGCAGTTCTTC.

The rearrangement links TRBV5-4 to TRBJ2-2; a weak D match, TRBD2 (5 bases). CDR3 size: 15 residues. Trimming shortened V by 0 bases and J by 2 bases, and 8 bases separated the two germline ends. Per the germline V gene, CDR1 is SGHNT and CDR2 is YYREEE (reference sequence). CDR3 coding DNA: TGTGCCAGCAGCTTGGTCGGGATCAACACCGGGGAGCTGTTTTTT. Protein product: CASSLVGINTGELFF.

This clone was observed a few times. J is TRBJ2-7 and V is TRBV5-5, with 7 positions matching TRBD1. This CDR3 spans 19 amino acids. Germline V lookup: CDR1 SGHKS, CDR2 YYEKEE (reference sequence). V was clipped by 0 bases and J by 0 bases; unmatched bases: 15. The CDR3 DNA reads as TGTGCCAGCAGCTTGGCCGTAATTCCCGGGACAGTGAGCTCCTACGAGCAGTACTTC. This gives the protein CASSLAVIPGTVSSYEQYF.